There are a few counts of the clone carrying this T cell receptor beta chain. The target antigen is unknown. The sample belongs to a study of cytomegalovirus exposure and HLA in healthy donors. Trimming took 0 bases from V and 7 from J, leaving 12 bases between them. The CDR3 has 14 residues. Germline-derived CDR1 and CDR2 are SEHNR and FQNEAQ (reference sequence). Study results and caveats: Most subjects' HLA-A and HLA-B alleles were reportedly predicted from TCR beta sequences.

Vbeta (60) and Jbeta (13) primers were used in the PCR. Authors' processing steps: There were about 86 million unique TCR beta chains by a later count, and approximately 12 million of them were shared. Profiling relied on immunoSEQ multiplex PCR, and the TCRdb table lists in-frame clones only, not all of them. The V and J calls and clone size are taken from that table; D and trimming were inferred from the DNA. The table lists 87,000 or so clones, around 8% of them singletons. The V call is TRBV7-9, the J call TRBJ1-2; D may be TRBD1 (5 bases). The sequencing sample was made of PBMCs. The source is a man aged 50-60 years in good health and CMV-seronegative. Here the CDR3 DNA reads TGTGCCAGCAGCTTAGCGGGGCAGTCCGGTGGCTACACCTTC. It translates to CASSLAGQSGGYTF. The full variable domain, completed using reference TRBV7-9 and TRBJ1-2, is DTGVSQNPRHKITKRGQNVTFRCDPISEHNRLYWYRQTLGQGPEFLTYFQNEAQLEKSRLLSDRFSAERPKGSFSTLEIQRTEQGDSAMYLCASSLAGQSGGYTFGSGTRLTVV.